The 25 T cell receptor beta chains below all came from one sample that was sequenced in a study of blood T cell repertoires in COVID-19. Clones were sequenced by immunoSEQ multiplex PCR, and TCRdb holds only the in-frame ones, with some missing. The sample includes a few hundred thousand clones, 80% to 90% seen only once; the top ten take around 3.2%. The sequencing sample was made of PBMCs or T cells enriched from blood (not recorded which). The receptors originated from a woman between 35 and 50 years old who had been exposed to COVID-19.

On this clone itself: Other DNA sequences in the same sample also yield this CDR3. The chain recombines TRBV7-3 with TRBJ2-1, with TRBD1 identical over 9 bases. The V and J ends lost 3 bases and 2 bases, in that order; junction bases with no gene match: 2. This CDR3 has 15 amino acids. CDR1 and CDR2 from the germline V gene are SGHTA and FQGTGA. The CDR3 DNA sequence: TGTGCCAGCAGCTTGACAGGGGGACCCTACAATGAGCAGTTCTTC. Residues: CASSLTGGPYNEQFF.

V usage is TRBV5-6 and J usage is TRBJ2-5; D is possibly TRBD1 (5 bases). Trimming removed 6 bases at V and 4 bases at J, with 25 bases between. This CDR3 contains 17 residues. Per germline, CDR1 SGHDT and CDR2 YYEEEE. CDR3 sequence reads: CASTHKGLSLGRETQYF. For the CDR3, the DNA is TGTGCCAGCACCCACAAGGGGCTTTCCCTTGGTAGAGAGACCCAGTACTTC.

In this sample, this clone turned up once. The rearrangement links TRBV7-2 to TRBJ1-5; 9 bases align to TRBD1. The CDR3 consists of 14 residues. Germline V gene data show CDR1 as SGHTA and CDR2 as FQGNSA. J gave up 7 bases and V 5 bases, and 6 bases lay outside the gene matches. The CDR3 here is CASSLWTGEQPQHF. In DNA, the CDR3 is TGTGCCAGCAGCCTATGGACAGGGGAACAGCCCCAGCATTTT.

The chain is built from TRBV10-3 and TRBJ1-2, with 7 bases matching TRBD1. With 8 bases clipped from V and 0 bases from J, the junction kept 6 bases outside the gene matches. This CDR3 has 14 residues. Germline CDR1 ENHRY, CDR2 SYGVKD. As DNA, the CDR3 is TGTGCCATCGGAACCGGGACAGCTAACTATGGCTACACCTTC. Its translation: CAIGTGTANYGYTF.

This clone was counted once. The CDR3 region has the DNA TGTGCCAGCAGCCTCGTCCAGCGGGGAGCTTATAGCAATCAGCCCCAGCATTTT. Residues: CASSLVQRGAYSNQPQHF. This chain joins TRBV7-8 and TRBJ1-5; D remains ambiguous. This CDR3 has 18 residues. Germline-derived CDR1 and CDR2 are SGHVS and FQNEAQ. Trimming shortened V by 5 bases and J by 0 bases, and 20 bases separated the two germline ends.

V is TRBV4-3 and J is TRBJ1-1; the match to TRBD1 covers 7 bases. Germline assignment: CDR1 LGHNA and CDR2 YSLEER. V gave up 0 bases and J gave up 6 bases; unmatched junction bases: 7. There are 15 residues in the CDR3. The CDR3 spells CASSQDRAGGSEAFF. For the CDR3, the DNA is TGCGCCAGCAGCCAAGATAGGGCAGGGGGGTCTGAAGCTTTCTTT.

The V call is TRBV4-1, the J call TRBJ2-5; 8 bases match TRBD2. This CDR3 contains 15 residues. Germline CDR1 is MGHRA and CDR2 is YSYEKL. V lost 1 base and J lost 5; bases outside the gene matches: 6. In DNA form, the CDR3 reads TGCGCCAGCAGCCAAGTGCTAGCGGGTTGGGAGACCCAGTACTTC. It yields the protein CASSQVLAGWETQYF.

The gene calls are TRBV7-9 and TRBJ1-3; 12 bases line up with TRBD1. The CDR3 is 18 residues long. Germline trimming cut 6 bases from V and 4 bases from J; bases unmatched to any gene: 13. Germline CDR1 reads SEHNR; CDR2 reads FQNEAQ (reference sequence). The DNA of the CDR3 is TGTGCCAGCAGTCTAAAACCGGGACAGGGGGCGTTGGGAAACACCATATATTTT. It encodes CASSLKPGQGALGNTIYF.

The chain couples TRBV4-2 to TRBJ2-2; a possible D gene is TRBD2 (6 bases). V lost 1 base and J lost 7, with 10 bases in between. This CDR3 is 14 amino acids long. Germline CDR1 and CDR2: LGHNA and YNFKEQ. The CDR3, as DNA: TGTGCCAGCAGCCAAGGGACTACGGTCGGGGAGCTGTTTTTT. Its protein product is CASSQGTTVGELFF.

CDR3 region: CASSSGGPYNEQFF. CDR3 nucleotide sequence: TGCGCCAGCAGCTCCGGGGGACCATACAATGAGCAGTTCTTC. The chain links TRBV5-1 to TRBJ2-1, with D maybe TRBD2 (6 bases). Germline-derived CDR1 and CDR2 are SGHRS and YFSETQ. The CDR3 extends over 14 amino acids. Trimming left V 3 bases short and J 4 bases short, with 11 bases between.

The chain joins TRBV19 to TRBJ1-1, with 8 positions matching TRBD1. This CDR3 region has 13 residues. The ends lost 7 bases at V and 5 bases at J; junction bases unmatched: 6. Germline V lookup: CDR1 LNHDA, CDR2 SQIVND (reference sequence). The DNA of the CDR3 is TGTGCCAGTATGGAACGGGACAGGACTGAAGCTTTCTTT. It specifies CASMERDRTEAFF.

The chain employs TRBV25-1 and TRBJ2-4; 8 bases fit TRBD1. V lost 5 bases, J lost 3 bases, and 6 bases stayed unmatched. CDR1 MGHDK and CDR2 SYGVNS come from the germline V gene. There are 15 residues in the CDR3. CDR3 loop: CASSPRTGNKNIQYF. In DNA, the CDR3 is TGTGCCAGCAGTCCCCGGACAGGGAACAAAAACATTCAGTACTTC.

J is TRBJ1-5 and V is TRBV28; D perhaps matches TRBD1 (6 bases). The CDR3 runs to 14 residues. Trimming shortened V by 3 bases and J by 6 bases, and 12 bases separated the two germline ends. Germline loops: CDR1 MDHEN, CDR2 SYDVKM. CDR3 sequence reads: CASSLGGGGQPQHF. CDR3 DNA: TGTGCCAGCAGTTTGGGGGGCGGGGGTCAGCCCCAGCATTTT.

The chain joins TRBV4-1 to TRBJ2-4; 9 bases match TRBD1. This CDR3 spans 19 amino acids. The trim removed 1 base at V and 4 bases at J, leaving 14 bases unmatched. Germline V gene data show CDR1 as MGHRA and CDR2 as YSYEKL. CDR3 bases: TGCGCCAGCAGCCAAGCGGAAAAACAGGGGGCTTGGGTAAAAAACATTCAGTACTTC. It is translated as CASSQAEKQGAWVKNIQYF.

V is TRBV15 and J is TRBJ2-1; 8 nucleotides agree with TRBD2. The CDR3 totals 19 residues. CDR1 and CDR2 (germline): LNHNV, YYDKDF (reference sequence). Trimming took 0 bases from V and 7 from J; bases not matched to a gene: 17. CDR3 coding DNA: TGTGCCACCAGCAGAGAGGCGGGAGGCTCCCGAGCTTCGAGGAATGAGCAGTTCTTC. It translates to CATSREAGGSRASRNEQFF.

The chain is built from TRBV4-1 and TRBJ1-5; D remains unclear. V lost 0 bases to trimming and J lost 4 bases, with 19 bases between them. CDR1 and CDR2 from the germline V gene are MGHRA and YSYEKL. The CDR3 has 18 residues. CDR3 DNA sequence: TGCGCCAGCAGCCAAGAGTTGGGAGAGGGTTTGAATAATCAGCCCCAGCATTTT. Translated, it gives CASSQELGEGLNNQPQHF.

The chain recombines TRBV3-1 (or the pseudogene TRBV3-2) with TRBJ2-5; 7 bases fit TRBD1. Trimming at V came to 4 bases and at J to 2 bases, leaving 10 bases not matched to a gene. This CDR3 is 16 amino acids long. In germline, CDR1 is LGHDT, CDR2 YNNKEL (reference sequence). The CDR3 here is CASSPHCPGQQETQYF. DNA for the CDR3: TGTGCCAGCAGCCCCCACTGCCCGGGACAGCAAGAGACCCAGTACTTC.

The genes are TRBV7-2 and TRBJ2-3; 16 bases align to TRBD2. V shed 6 bases and J 4 bases; nucleotides not matched to a gene: 13. CDR1 and CDR2 from the germline V gene are SGHTA and FQGNSA. This CDR3 comprises 19 residues. This CDR3 reads CASRREGLAGGLIPDTQYF. Here the CDR3 DNA reads TGTGCCAGCAGACGAGAGGGACTAGCGGGAGGGCTGATTCCAGATACGCAGTATTTT.

The V and J genes are TRBV2 and TRBJ2-7; 9 bases line up with TRBD1. V was clipped by 8 bases and J by 4 bases; unmatched bases: 6. CDR1 and CDR2 from the germline V gene are SNHLY and FYNNEI. CDR3 length: 13 residues. DNA of the CDR3: TGTGCCAGCTTTACAGGGGGCTCATACGAGCAGTACTTC. Amino acid sequence: CASFTGGSYEQYF.

The chain employs TRBV10-3 and TRBJ1-2, with TRBD1 identical over 7 bases. CDR1 is ENHRY and CDR2 is SYGVKD in the germline V gene. CDR3 length equals 16 residues. V lost 4 bases and J lost 3; bases outside the gene matches: 11. CDR3 in DNA: TGTGCCATCAGTGGAGGGACAGATCCTCCTTACTATGGCTACACCTTC. Encoded protein: CAISGGTDPPYYGYTF.

J is TRBJ2-3 and V is TRBV7-2; D uncertain. Germline CDR1 SGHTA, CDR2 FQGNSA. The CDR3 is 13 residues long. Between the trimmed V and J ends, which lost 5 bases and 7 bases, there was a span of 13 bases. The CDR3 spells CASSLNTKNTQYF. For the CDR3, the DNA is TGTGCCAGCAGCCTAAATACTAAGAATACGCAGTATTTT.

The chain has TRBV7-9 and TRBJ1-2; 11 bases match TRBD1. CDR1 SEHNR and CDR2 FQNEAQ come from the germline V gene (reference sequence). Trimming removed 11 bases from V and 7 bases from J; junction bases left unmatched: 18. This CDR3 spans 16 amino acids. DNA for the CDR3: TGTGCCGTCCCGCCCCCGGGACAGGGGGACTTACTTGGCTACACCTTC. Its protein product is CAVPPPGQGDLLGYTF. The whole variable domain, remainder taken from reference TRBV7-9 and TRBJ1-2, is DTGVSQNPRHKITKRGQNVTFRCDPISEHNRLYWYRQTLGQGPEFLTYFQNEAQLEKSRLLSDRFSAERPKGSFSTLEIQRTEQGDSAMYLCAVPPPGQGDLLGYTFGSGTRLTVV.

CDR3 in amino acids: CASSQSRLPNEQFF. CDR3 coding DNA: TGTGCCAGCAGCCAATCGAGACTCCCCAATGAGCAGTTCTTC. The chain joins TRBV3-1 (or the pseudogene TRBV3-2) to TRBJ2-1; D not certain. Germline lookup yields CDR1 LGHDT and CDR2 YNNKEL (reference sequence). The ends were cut back, 2 bases at V and 6 bases at J, with 11 bases in the middle. The CDR3 length is 14 residues.

The V call is TRBV10-3, the J call TRBJ2-3; 14 bases are a match to TRBD2. There are 17 residues in the CDR3. The V segment lost 6 bases and the J segment 1 base; nucleotides outside the gene matches: 6. Germline V gene lookup returns CDR1 ENHRY and CDR2 SYGVKD. In nucleotides, the CDR3 is TGTGCCATCAGGGAGACTAGCGGGGGGGGACGCACAGATACGCAGTATTTT. Encoded protein: CAIRETSGGGRTDTQYF.

On this clone itself: A read error may produce the germline difference seen at one junction end. The V call is TRBV5-1, the J call TRBJ1-1; 8 nucleotides match TRBD1. Germline V gene sequence: CDR1 SGHRS, CDR2 YFSETQ. This CDR3 is built from 15 residues. The DNA of the CDR3 is TGTGCCAGCAGCTTGGCCCCGGGACAGGCCGTACAAGCTTTCTTT. Protein: CASSLAPGQAVQAFF.